These 30 T cell receptor beta chains share one sample of origin, sequenced in a study of T cell responses to AZD1222 COVID-19 vaccine. TCRdb's table, derived via immunoSEQ multiplex PCR, lists solely in-frame clones and lacks some. The sample includes 140,000 to 150,000 clones, 93% seen only once; the top ten take about 5.1%. The sequencing here drew on peripheral blood, taken on day 0 of AZD1222 vaccination. Receptor source: an adult in good health.

The V call is TRBV7-8, the J call TRBJ2-7; D is uncertain. The length of the CDR3 is 14 residues. The V gene lost 1 base and the J gene lost 6 bases, with 13 bases spanning the gap. From germline, CDR1 is SGHVS and CDR2 FQNEAQ. CDR3 in DNA: TGTGCCAGCAGCTTAGGCCCCCGACAAGGCGAGCAGTACTTC. This sequence encodes CASSLGPRQGEQYF.

The V and J genes are TRBV5-6 and TRBJ2-1; unclear D gene. The germline V gene encodes CDR1 SGHDT and CDR2 YYEEEE. Trimming took off 0 bases at V and 7 bases at J, with 17 bases between the two ends. The length of the CDR3 is 16 residues. CDR3 DNA sequence: TGTGCCAGCAGCTTGGTAAATTCCTGGGCAGCTAATGAGCAGTTCTTC. Translation gives CASSLVNSWAANEQFF.

The genes are TRBV11-2 and TRBJ2-7; either TRBD1 or TRBD2 may supply D (5 bases each). CDR3 length: 13 residues. Germline CDR1 reads SGHAT; CDR2 reads FQNNGV. The V end lost 5 bases, the J end lost 3 bases, and 11 bases lay between the germline ends. The CDR3: CASSPGLNYEQYF. CDR3 DNA sequence: TGTGCCAGCAGCCCGGGGCTGAACTACGAGCAGTACTTC.

The CDR3: CASSQDREDQPQHF. The CDR3 bases are TGTGCCAGCTCTCAGGACAGGGAGGATCAGCCCCAGCATTTT. The chain employs TRBV18 and TRBJ1-5, with TRBD1 matching 8 bases. The J segment lost 5 bases and the V segment lost 6 bases, leaving 6 bases of the junction unmatched. The germline CDR1 and CDR2 sequences are KGHSH and LQKENI. The CDR3 has 14 amino acids.

This clone has just one count. This sequence joins TRBV7-9 and TRBJ1-3, with no clear D. The CDR3 is made up of 14 amino acids. V dropped 5 bases and J dropped 0 bases, with 8 bases sitting between them. Looked up from germline, CDR1 is SEHNR and CDR2 is FQNEAQ (reference sequence). DNA of the CDR3: TGTGCCAGCAGCCCACAAAGCTCTGGAAACACCATATATTTT. Its protein product is CASSPQSSGNTIYF.

The chain has TRBV2 and TRBJ1-6, with 9 bases matching TRBD1. Germline-derived CDR1 and CDR2 are SNHLY and FYNNEI. The CDR3 length is 15 residues. V lost 7 bases to trimming and J lost 6 bases; unmatched junction nucleotides: 7. The CDR3 bases are TGTGCCAGCATCTATGGACAGGGGCTTAATTCACCCCTCCACTTT. Translation: CASIYGQGLNSPLHF.

The rearrangement uses TRBV18 and TRBJ1-4, with D maybe TRBD1 (5 bases). Trimming took off 2 bases at V and 8 bases at J, with 12 bases between the two ends. Germline CDR1 KGHSH, CDR2 LQKENI. This CDR3 has 14 amino acids. CDR3 in DNA: TGTGCCAGCTCACCAACGGCAGGGTACGAAAAACTGTTTTTT. This sequence encodes CASSPTAGYEKLFF.

This clone was counted between two and nine times. V is TRBV3-1 (or the pseudogene TRBV3-2) and J is TRBJ2-7, with a possible D match to TRBD1 (6 bases). The germline CDR1 and CDR2 sequences are LGHDT and YNNKEL (reference sequence). Trimming cost V 0 bases and J 4 bases, with 10 bases left between them. There are 14 residues in the CDR3. The CDR3 is CASSQDRDTYEQYF. CDR3 in DNA: TGTGCCAGCAGCCAAGATCGGGACACTTACGAGCAGTACTTC.

The V gene is TRBV28, the J gene TRBJ1-4; D is possibly TRBD1 (5 bases). The V end lost 7 bases, the J end lost 6 bases, and 12 bases lay between the germline ends. In germline, CDR1 is MDHEN, CDR2 SYDVKM. The CDR3 is 13 amino acids. This chain's CDR3 is CASNRGGDEKLFF. The CDR3 DNA is TGTGCCAGCAACCGGGGAGGGGATGAAAAACTGTTTTTT.

The genes are TRBV27 and TRBJ2-1, with 8 bases aligning to TRBD1. V lost 6 bases, J lost 4 bases, and 5 bases stayed unmatched. The germline V gene encodes CDR1 MNHEY and CDR2 SMNVEV (reference sequence). This CDR3 has 14 residues. The CDR3 loop is CASRQTGEYNEQFF. In nucleotides, the CDR3 is TGTGCCAGCAGACAGACAGGGGAATACAATGAGCAGTTCTTC.

Turning to this clone: The sample has other DNA sequences that encode this CDR3 too. The gene calls are TRBV9 and TRBJ2-5; D gene uncertain. V was shortened by 0 bases and J by 4 bases, with 7 bases between the two germline ends. The CDR3 is 13 amino acids. Germline CDR1 reads SGDLS; CDR2 reads YYNGEE. CDR3: CASSVGQRETQYF. CDR3 nucleotides: TGTGCCAGCAGCGTAGGGCAGAGAGAGACCCAGTACTTC.

This clone has only one observation. This chain joins TRBV7-2 and TRBJ2-7, with D possibly TRBD1 on 6 matching bases. V gave up 2 bases and J gave up 2 bases, with 16 bases separating them. CDR1 is SGHTA, CDR2 FQGNSA, per germline. This CDR3 contains 16 residues. The CDR3 spells CASSLRQGTIPYEQYF. The CDR3 DNA sequence: TGTGCCAGCAGCTTACGGCAGGGGACCATACCCTACGAGCAGTACTTC.

CDR3 residues: CASSEPEDRDNEQFF. The CDR3 DNA sequence: TGTGCCAGCAGTGAACCGGAAGACAGGGACAATGAGCAGTTCTTC. The chain carries TRBV25-1 and TRBJ2-1; 7 nucleotides align to TRBD1. Per the germline V gene, CDR1 is MGHDK and CDR2 is SYGVNS. Trimming took 2 bases from V and 5 from J; bases not matched to a gene: 6. This CDR3 is built from 15 residues.

The rearrangement joins TRBV29-1 to TRBJ2-1; perhaps TRBD2 as D (5 bases). This CDR3 has 11 residues. V was pared by 5 bases and J by 4 bases, with 6 bases between. Germline-derived CDR1 and CDR2 are SQVTM and ANQGSEA. The CDR3 coding sequence is TGCAGCGTTTCGGGATACAATGAGCAGTTCTTC. Protein product: CSVSGYNEQFF.

The V gene is TRBV14, the J gene TRBJ1-1; D is unresolved. The V end lost 4 bases, the J end lost 5 bases, and 8 bases lay between the germline ends. Germline loops: CDR1 SGHDN, CDR2 FVKESK. There are 12 residues in the CDR3. DNA for the CDR3: TGTGCCAGCAGCCTAGCGGGGACTGAAGCTTTCTTT. It codes for CASSLAGTEAFF.

V usage is TRBV7-7 and J usage is TRBJ2-1; tentative D call: TRBD2 (5 bases). The V and J ends lost 4 bases and 3 bases respectively, with 13 bases between them. The CDR3 covers 15 residues. Germline V gives CDR1 SSHAT, CDR2 FNYEAQ (reference sequence). CDR3 bases: TGTGCCAGCAGCTCCGGACTCGACCGCTACAATGAGCAGTTCTTC. It translates to CASSSGLDRYNEQFF.

V and J are TRBV2 and TRBJ1-1; TRBD1 aligns across 7 bases. This CDR3 has 14 amino acids. The V segment lost 6 bases and the J segment 1 base; nucleotides outside the gene matches: 5. In germline, CDR1 is SNHLY, CDR2 FYNNEI. CDR3 loop: CASRGNRGNTEAFF. The CDR3 region has the DNA TGTGCCAGCAGGGGCAACAGGGGGAACACTGAAGCTTTCTTT. Complete variable domain (other parts from reference TRBV2 and TRBJ1-1): EPEVTQTPSHQVTQMGQEVILRCVPISNHLYFYWYRQILGQKVEFLVSFYNNEISEKSEIFDDQFSVERPDGSNFTLKIRSTKLEDSAMYFCASRGNRGNTEAFFGQGTRLTVV.

This chain joins TRBV5-1 and TRBJ2-2; 9 positions agree with TRBD2. Germline CDR1 and CDR2: SGHRS and YFSETQ. V shed 0 bases, J shed 5 bases, and the junction held 5 bases outside the gene matches. The CDR3 consists of 16 residues. CDR3 residues: CASSLAISGRTGELFF. The CDR3, as DNA: TGCGCCAGCAGCTTGGCCATTAGCGGGAGAACCGGGGAGCTGTTTTTT.

The CDR3 nucleotides read TGTGCCAGCAGCTTAGCGAGGGGACAGGGGGCGAGCTACGAGCAGTACTTC. Residues: CASSLARGQGASYEQYF. The chain is built from TRBV7-9 and TRBJ2-7, with 12 nucleotides matching TRBD1. Trimming removed 0 bases from V and 3 bases from J; junction bases left unmatched: 6. Germline-derived CDR1 and CDR2 are SEHNR and FQNEAQ (reference sequence). This CDR3 contains 17 residues. The entire variable domain, with the rest obtained from reference TRBV7-9 and TRBJ2-7, is as follows: DTGVSQNPRHKITKRGQNVTFRCDPISEHNRLYWYRQTLGQGPEFLTYFQNEAQLEKSRLLSDRFSAERPKGSFSTLEIQRTEQGDSAMYLCASSLARGQGASYEQYFGPGTRLTVT.

The genes are TRBV28 and TRBJ1-1; D not certain. The V gene lost 6 bases and the J gene lost 5 bases, with 16 bases spanning the gap. This CDR3 comprises 14 residues. CDR1 and CDR2 from the germline V gene are MDHEN and SYDVKM. The chain's CDR3 is CASSPGPLETEAFF. CDR3 coding DNA: TGTGCCAGCAGCCCGGGTCCCTTAGAAACTGAAGCTTTCTTT.

This rearrangement joins TRBV27 to TRBJ2-5, with 9 bases that match TRBD1. Germline CDR1 reads MNHEY; CDR2 reads SMNVEV (reference sequence). V was pared by 4 bases and J by 2 bases, with 8 bases of the junction left unmatched. This CDR3 contains 16 residues. CDR3: CASSYSTGGEQETQYF. For the CDR3, the DNA is TGTGCCAGCAGTTATTCCACAGGGGGCGAACAAGAGACCCAGTACTTC.

The rearrangement links TRBV4-1 to TRBJ2-1; tentatively, D is TRBD1 (6 bases). CDR3 length: 14 residues. The V and J ends lost 4 bases and 7 bases respectively, with 14 bases between them. Per the germline V gene, CDR1 is MGHRA and CDR2 is YSYEKL. In DNA, the CDR3 is TGCGCCAGCAGCCCGTACAGGGAAAGGAATGAGCAGTTCTTC. As protein: CASSPYRERNEQFF.

This chain uses TRBV24-1 with TRBJ2-7; the D call may be TRBD1 or TRBD2 (5 bases each). CDR3 size: 14 residues. The germline V and J ends were trimmed by 4 bases and 2 bases, with 11 bases remaining between them. The germline CDR1 and CDR2 sequences are KGHDR and SFDVKD. CDR3 protein: CATSDRDGAYEQYF. CDR3 coding DNA: TGTGCCACCAGTGACCGGGACGGGGCCTACGAGCAGTACTTC.

The V gene is TRBV6-6, the J gene TRBJ2-7; D possibly corresponds to TRBD2 (6 bases). The CDR3 totals 14 residues. Germline lookup yields CDR1 MNHNY and CDR2 SVGAGI (reference sequence). Trimming pared 7 bases from V and 9 bases from J, leaving 22 bases between. Here the CDR3 reads CASTEEGVGLRQYF. In DNA form, the CDR3 reads TGTGCCAGCACCGAGGAGGGAGTAGGCTTACGGCAGTACTTC.

This chain uses TRBV7-2 with TRBJ1-4; D remains unclear. The ends were cut back, 4 bases at V and 0 bases at J, with 9 bases in the middle. Germline lookup yields CDR1 SGHTA and CDR2 FQGNSA. The CDR3 covers 15 residues. CDR3 region: CASSSGSTTNEKLFF. The CDR3 DNA reads as TGTGCCAGCAGCTCGGGATCAACAACTAATGAAAAACTGTTTTTT.

The chain has TRBV5-1 and TRBJ2-1, with D perhaps TRBD1 (5 bases). Trimming took off 4 bases at V and 0 bases at J, with 14 bases between the two ends. This CDR3 contains 16 residues. Germline V gene data show CDR1 as SGHRS and CDR2 as YFSETQ. CDR3 sequence: CASSPLDMSSYNEQFF. CDR3 sequence (DNA): TGCGCCAGCAGCCCTTTGGACATGAGCTCCTACAATGAGCAGTTCTTC.

The chain employs TRBV7-2 and TRBJ2-7; the match to TRBD1 covers 9 bases. CDR1 is SGHTA, CDR2 FQGNSA, per germline. Trimming cost V 5 bases and J 3 bases; bases outside gene matches: 5. The CDR3 is 14 amino acids. CDR3 loop: CASSLGGQGYEQYF. CDR3 DNA sequence: TGTGCCAGCAGCCTGGGGGGACAGGGCTACGAGCAGTACTTC.

V gene TRBV27 combines with J gene TRBJ2-3, with 7 bases matching TRBD1. This CDR3 spans 13 amino acids. V lost 6 bases and J lost 5; bases outside the gene matches: 5. Germline V lookup: CDR1 MNHEY, CDR2 SMNVEV (reference sequence). In DNA, the CDR3 is TGTGCCAGCAGGAGGGACAGCCGAGATACGCAGTATTTT. It encodes CASRRDSRDTQYF.

This clone was counted a single time. The J gene is TRBJ2-7, the V gene TRBV5-4; D perhaps matches TRBD1 (5 bases). V shed 3 bases and J shed 2 bases, with 12 bases lying between them. There are 14 residues in the CDR3. The germline CDR1 and CDR2 sequences are SGHNT and YYREEE (reference sequence). As DNA, the CDR3 is TGTGCCAGCAGCTGGTCCGGACAAGCCTACGAGCAGTACTTC. Encoded protein: CASSWSGQAYEQYF. The entire variable domain, with the rest obtained from reference TRBV5-4 and TRBJ2-7, is as follows: ETGVTQSPTHLIKTRGQQVTLRCSSQSGHNTVSWYQQALGQGPQFIFQYYREEENGRGNFPPRFSGLQFPNYSSELNVNALELDDSALYLCASSWSGQAYEQYFGPGTRLTVT.

The V and J genes are TRBV27 and TRBJ1-1; D ambiguous. Germline lookup yields CDR1 MNHEY and CDR2 SMNVEV (reference sequence). The CDR3 extends over 17 amino acids. V shed 7 bases and J shed 1 base, with 22 bases lying between them. The CDR3 DNA follows: TGTGCCAGCAACCCGGACCCGCGGAAACCTAGGAACACTGAAGCTTTCTTT. This encodes CASNPDPRKPRNTEAFF.